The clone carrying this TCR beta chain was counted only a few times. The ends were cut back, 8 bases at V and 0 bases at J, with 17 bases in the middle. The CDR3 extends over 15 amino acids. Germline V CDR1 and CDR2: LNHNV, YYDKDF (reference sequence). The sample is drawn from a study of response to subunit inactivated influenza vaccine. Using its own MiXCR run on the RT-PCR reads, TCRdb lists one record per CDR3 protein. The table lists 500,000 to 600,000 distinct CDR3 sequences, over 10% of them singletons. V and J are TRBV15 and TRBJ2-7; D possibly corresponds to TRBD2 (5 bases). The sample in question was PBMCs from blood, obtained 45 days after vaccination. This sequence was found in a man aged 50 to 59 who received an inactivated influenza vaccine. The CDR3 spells CATAEARSGSYEQYF. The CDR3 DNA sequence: TGTGCCACCGCGGAGGCACGGTCGGGCTCCTACGAGCAGTACTTC.